This paragraph reports one T cell receptor (beta chain). Its specificity is not known. The data originate from a study of early T cells in non-severe SARS-CoV-2 infection. For the study at large: Unsorted whole blood bulk RNA was sequenced, with unpaired chains.

Study outcomes and limitations: CD4 and private specificities were missed by VDJdb matching, which favored anti-spike CD8 responses.

Molecules of cDNA were individually given unique molecular identifiers that were attached to them. MiXCR was run by TCRdb on the 5' RACE reads, yielding one entry per CDR3 protein. The sample has fewer than 100,000 distinct CDR3 sequences, roughly an eighth seen once; the top ten hold around 2%. The CDR3 length is 14 residues. CDR1 is SGHTA, CDR2 FQGNSA, per germline. V gave up 2 bases and J gave up 2 bases, with 7 bases separating them. This sequence joins TRBV7-2 and TRBJ2-1, with D unclear. The sample comprised whole blood. This TCR was sampled from an adult who was a healthcare worker with PCR-confirmed SARS-CoV-2 infection or an uninfected control (not recorded which). CDR3 bases: TGTGCCAGCAGCTTATCTCCCCCCTACAATGAGCAGTTCTTC. Protein product: CASSLSPPYNEQFF.